The clone carrying this T cell receptor (beta chain) has a count of ten or more. The data were obtained in a study of regulatory T cells in long-lasting Graves disease. The time point was: persistent/refractory GD, antithyroid drugs over 5 years with positive TRAb. From RNA extracted from PBMCs, the TCR library was made. The TCR beta library used iRepertoire HTBI primers with Arm-PCR amplification of CDR3. MiXCR, applied by TCRdb to the multiplex PCR reads, yields one record per CDR3 protein. The sample lists about 430,000 distinct CDR3 sequences; around 20% were seen once. The material sequenced was peripheral blood mononuclear cells (PBMCs), taken when the disease was refractory, from a patient treated with antithyroid drugs. This sequence was found in a female donor with Graves disease.

CDR3 bases: TGCAGTGCTAGAGAGCCAGGGGGCATCGAGCAGTACTTC. Amino acid sequence: CSAREPGGIEQYF. This chain connects TRBV20-1 to TRBJ2-7, with TRBD1 matching over 8 bases. This CDR3 region has 13 residues. J gave up 6 bases and V 0 bases, and 4 bases lay outside the gene matches. CDR1 DFQATT and CDR2 SNEGSKA come from the germline V gene (reference sequence).